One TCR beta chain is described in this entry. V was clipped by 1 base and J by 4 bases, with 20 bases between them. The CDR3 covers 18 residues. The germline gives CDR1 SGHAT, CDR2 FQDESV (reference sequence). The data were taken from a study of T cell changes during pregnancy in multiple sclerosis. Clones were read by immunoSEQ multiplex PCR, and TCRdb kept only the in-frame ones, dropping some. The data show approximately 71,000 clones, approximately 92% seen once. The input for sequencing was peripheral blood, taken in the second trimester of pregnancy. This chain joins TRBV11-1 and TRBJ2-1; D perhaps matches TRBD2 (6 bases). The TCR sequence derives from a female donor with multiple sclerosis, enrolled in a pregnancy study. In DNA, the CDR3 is TGTGCCAGCAGCTTAGTAGTTGGGGTAGCGGCAATATACAATGAGCAGTTCTTC. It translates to CASSLVVGVAAIYNEQFF.